This T cell receptor beta chain was sequenced in a study of blood T cell repertoires in COVID-19. Study overall: Samples taken during acute and convalescent COVID-19 were collected in the United States, Italy and Spain. PBMCs, B-cell-depleted T cells, or T cells were the source of the cDNA or gDNA that made up the material.

Germline values: CDR1 SGHNT, CDR2 YENEEA. V lost 5 bases and J lost 9, with 11 bases in between. The CDR3 consists of 12 residues. Original methodology: Nucleated cell counts were estimated from reference gene primer amplification. Clones were sequenced by immunoSEQ multiplex PCR, and TCRdb holds only the in-frame ones, with some missing. V, J and clone size are those of that table, while D and trimming were read from the DNA. The data show 200,000 to 250,000 clones, with around 82% seen just once and over 9.5% held by the top ten. The sample consisted of peripheral blood. The clonotype originates from a woman aged 40 to 50 with acute or convalescent COVID-19. This chain connects TRBV11-3 to TRBJ2-1; weak D call: TRBD2 (6 bases). In DNA form, the CDR3 reads TGTGCCAGCAGCCGACTAGGGGCTGAGCAGTTCTTC. Protein sequence: CASSRLGAEQFF. The variable domain in full, with the rest retrieved from reference TRBV11-3 and TRBJ2-1, is EAGVVQSPRYKIIEKKQPVAFWCNPISGHNTLYWYLQNLGQGPELLIRYENEEAVDDSQLPKDRFSAERLKGVDSTLKIQPAELGDSAVYLCASSRLGAEQFFGPGTRLTVL.